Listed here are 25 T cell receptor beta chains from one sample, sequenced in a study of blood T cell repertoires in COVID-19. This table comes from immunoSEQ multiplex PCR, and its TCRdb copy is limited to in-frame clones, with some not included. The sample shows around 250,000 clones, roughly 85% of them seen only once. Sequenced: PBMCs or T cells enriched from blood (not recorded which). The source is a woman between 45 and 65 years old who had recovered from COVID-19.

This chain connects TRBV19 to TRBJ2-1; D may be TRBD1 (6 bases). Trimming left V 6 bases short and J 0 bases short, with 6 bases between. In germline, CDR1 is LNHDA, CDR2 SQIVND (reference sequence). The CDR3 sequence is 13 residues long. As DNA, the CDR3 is TGTGCCAGTAGGGACAGCTCCTACAATGAGCAGTTCTTC. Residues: CASRDSSYNEQFF.

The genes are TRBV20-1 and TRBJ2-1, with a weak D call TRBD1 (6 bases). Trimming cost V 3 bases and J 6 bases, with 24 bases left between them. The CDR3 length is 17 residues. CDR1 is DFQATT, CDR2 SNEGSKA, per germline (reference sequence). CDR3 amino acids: CSASGDNLKIFGNEQFF. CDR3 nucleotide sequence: TGCAGTGCTAGTGGGGACAACCTCAAGATATTTGGCAATGAGCAGTTCTTC.

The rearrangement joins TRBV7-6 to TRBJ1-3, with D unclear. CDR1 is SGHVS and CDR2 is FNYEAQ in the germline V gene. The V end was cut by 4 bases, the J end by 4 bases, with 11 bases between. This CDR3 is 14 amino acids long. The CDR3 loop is CASSSPSEGNTIYF. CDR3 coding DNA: TGTGCCAGCAGCTCCCCCAGCGAGGGAAACACCATATATTTT.

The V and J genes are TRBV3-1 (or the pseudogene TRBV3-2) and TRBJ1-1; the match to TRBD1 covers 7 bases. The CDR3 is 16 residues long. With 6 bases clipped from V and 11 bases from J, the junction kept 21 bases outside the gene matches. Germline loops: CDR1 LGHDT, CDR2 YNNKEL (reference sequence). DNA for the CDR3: TGTGCCAGCAGACCACAAACCGGGACAGCCTTCGTAGACGCTTTCTTT. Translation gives CASRPQTGTAFVDAFF.

The CDR3 is CASSPDRVVGYTF. CDR3 nucleotides: TGTGCCAGCTCACCCGACAGGGTGGTCGGCTACACCTTC. The rearrangement joins TRBV18 to TRBJ1-2, with TRBD1 matching 7 bases. Germline CDR1 KGHSH, CDR2 LQKENI. V trimming: 3 bases; J trimming: 8 bases; junction bases outside the gene matches: 6. The CDR3 runs 13 residues.

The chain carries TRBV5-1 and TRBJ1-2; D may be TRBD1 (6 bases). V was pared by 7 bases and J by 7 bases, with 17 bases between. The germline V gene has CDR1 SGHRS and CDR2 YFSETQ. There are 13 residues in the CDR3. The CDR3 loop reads CASSEDSLSGYTF. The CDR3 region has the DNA TGCGCCAGCTCAGAGGACAGTTTATCTGGCTACACCTTC.

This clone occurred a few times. CDR3 region: CASAGGRTDTQYF. The CDR3 region has the DNA TGTGCCAGCGCTGGCGGGAGGACAGATACGCAGTATTTT. The chain employs TRBV9 and TRBJ2-3, with 8 nucleotides matching TRBD2. This CDR3 comprises 13 residues. Germline CDR1 and CDR2: SGDLS and YYNGEE. The J segment lost 3 bases and the V segment lost 7 bases, leaving 4 bases of the junction unmatched.

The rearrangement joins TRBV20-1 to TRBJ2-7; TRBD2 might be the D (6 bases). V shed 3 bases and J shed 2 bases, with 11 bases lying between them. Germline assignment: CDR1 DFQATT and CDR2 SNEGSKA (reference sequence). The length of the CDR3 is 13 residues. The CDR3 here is CSASGDSPYEQYF. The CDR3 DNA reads TGCAGTGCTAGTGGGGACTCGCCCTACGAGCAGTACTTC.

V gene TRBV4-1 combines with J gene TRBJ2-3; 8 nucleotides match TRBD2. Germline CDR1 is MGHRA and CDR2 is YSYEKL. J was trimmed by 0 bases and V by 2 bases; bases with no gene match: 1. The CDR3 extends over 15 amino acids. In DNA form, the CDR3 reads TGCGCCAGCAGCCAACGACTAGCGAGCACAGATACGCAGTATTTT. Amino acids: CASSQRLASTDTQYF.

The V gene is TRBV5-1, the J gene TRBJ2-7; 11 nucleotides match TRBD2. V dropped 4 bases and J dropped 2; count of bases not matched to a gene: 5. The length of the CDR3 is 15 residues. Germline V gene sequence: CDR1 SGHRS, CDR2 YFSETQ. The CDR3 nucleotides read TGCGCCAGCAGCGTGGGACTAGCGGCAGCCTACGAGCAGTACTTC. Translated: CASSVGLAAAYEQYF.

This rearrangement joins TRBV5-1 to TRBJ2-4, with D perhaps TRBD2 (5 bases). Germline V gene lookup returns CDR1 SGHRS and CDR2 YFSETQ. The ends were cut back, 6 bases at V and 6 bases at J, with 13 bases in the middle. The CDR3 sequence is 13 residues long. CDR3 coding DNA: TGCGCCAGCACTGATGAGGGTGGAAACATTCAGTACTTC. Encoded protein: CASTDEGGNIQYF.

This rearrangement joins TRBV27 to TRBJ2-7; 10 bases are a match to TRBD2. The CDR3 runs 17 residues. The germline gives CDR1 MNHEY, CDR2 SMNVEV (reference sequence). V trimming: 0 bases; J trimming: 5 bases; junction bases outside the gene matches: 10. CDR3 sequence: CASSLSQASGSIHEQYF. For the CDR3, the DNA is TGTGCCAGCAGTTTATCTCAGGCTAGCGGGAGTATCCACGAGCAGTACTTC.

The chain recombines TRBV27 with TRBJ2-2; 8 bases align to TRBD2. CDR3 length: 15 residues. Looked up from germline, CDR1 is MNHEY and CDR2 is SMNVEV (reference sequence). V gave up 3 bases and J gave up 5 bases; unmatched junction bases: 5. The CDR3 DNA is TGTGCCAGCAGTTTCCAGCGGGAGAAGACCGGGGAGCTGTTTTTT. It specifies CASSFQREKTGELFF.

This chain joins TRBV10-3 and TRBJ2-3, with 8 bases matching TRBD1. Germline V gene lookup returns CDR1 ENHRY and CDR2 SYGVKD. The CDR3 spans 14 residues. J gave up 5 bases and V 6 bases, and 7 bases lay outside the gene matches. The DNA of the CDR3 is TGTGCCATCAGGGGGACAGGTCCCGGAGATACGCAGTATTTT. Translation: CAIRGTGPGDTQYF.

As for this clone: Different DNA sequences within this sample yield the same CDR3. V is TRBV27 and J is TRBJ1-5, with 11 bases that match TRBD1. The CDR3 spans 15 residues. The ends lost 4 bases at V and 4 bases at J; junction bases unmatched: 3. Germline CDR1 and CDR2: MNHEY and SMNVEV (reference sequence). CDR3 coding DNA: TGTGCCAGCAGTTCCGGGACAGGGGGGAATCAGCCCCAGCATTTT. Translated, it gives CASSSGTGGNQPQHF.

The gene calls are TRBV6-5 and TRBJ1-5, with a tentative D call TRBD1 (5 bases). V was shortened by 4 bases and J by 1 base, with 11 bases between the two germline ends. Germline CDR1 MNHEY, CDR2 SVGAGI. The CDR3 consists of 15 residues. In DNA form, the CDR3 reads TGTGCCAGCAGTTCTGAGGGGAGGAGCAATCAGCCCCAGCATTTT. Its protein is CASSSEGRSNQPQHF.

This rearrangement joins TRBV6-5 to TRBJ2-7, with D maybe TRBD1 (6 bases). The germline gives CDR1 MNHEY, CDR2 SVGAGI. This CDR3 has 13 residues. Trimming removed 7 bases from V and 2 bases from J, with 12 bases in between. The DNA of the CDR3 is TGTGCCAGCATGAGCAGGGGAACCTACGAGCAGTACTTC. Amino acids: CASMSRGTYEQYF.

The CDR3 region has the DNA TGTGCCAGCAGCCACATTCAGGGTTGGGGCTATGGCTACACCTTC. This gives the protein CASSHIQGWGYGYTF. The rearrangement joins TRBV3-1 (or the pseudogene TRBV3-2) to TRBJ1-2; possible D gene TRBD1, 5 bases. The CDR3 is 15 amino acids. V lost 3 bases to trimming and J lost 4 bases, with 15 bases between them. Germline CDR1 is LGHDT and CDR2 is YNNKEL (reference sequence).

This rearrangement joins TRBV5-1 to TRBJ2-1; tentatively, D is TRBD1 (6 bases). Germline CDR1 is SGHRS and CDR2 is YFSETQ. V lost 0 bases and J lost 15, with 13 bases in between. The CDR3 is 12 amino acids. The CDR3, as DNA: TGCGCCAGCAGCTTGGACAGGGACCAAAGGTTCTTC. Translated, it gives CASSLDRDQRFF.

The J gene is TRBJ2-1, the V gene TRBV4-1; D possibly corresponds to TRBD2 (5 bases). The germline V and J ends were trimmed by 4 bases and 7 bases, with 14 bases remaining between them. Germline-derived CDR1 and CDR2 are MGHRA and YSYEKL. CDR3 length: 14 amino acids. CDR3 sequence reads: CASSRQYGENEQFF. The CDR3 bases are TGCGCCAGCAGCCGTCAATACGGGGAAAATGAGCAGTTCTTC.

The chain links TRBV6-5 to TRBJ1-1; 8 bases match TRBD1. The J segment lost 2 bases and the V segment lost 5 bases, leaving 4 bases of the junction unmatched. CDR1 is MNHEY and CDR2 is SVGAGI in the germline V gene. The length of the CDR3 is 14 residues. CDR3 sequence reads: CASSIRGHNTEAFF. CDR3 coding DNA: TGTGCCAGCAGTATCAGGGGGCACAACACTGAAGCTTTCTTT.

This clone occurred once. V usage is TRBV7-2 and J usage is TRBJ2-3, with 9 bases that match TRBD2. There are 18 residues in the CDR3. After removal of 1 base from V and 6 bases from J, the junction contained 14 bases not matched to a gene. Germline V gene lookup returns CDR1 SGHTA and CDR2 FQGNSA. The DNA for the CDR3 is TGTGCCAGCAGCTTAGATGGGGCTAGCGGGAAGCGGTGGGATACGCAGTATTTT. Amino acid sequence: CASSLDGASGKRWDTQYF.

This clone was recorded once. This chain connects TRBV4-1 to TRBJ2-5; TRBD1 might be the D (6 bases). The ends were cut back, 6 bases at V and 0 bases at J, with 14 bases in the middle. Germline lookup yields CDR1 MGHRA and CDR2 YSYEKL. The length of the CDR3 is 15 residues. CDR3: CASSPRRGYQETQYF. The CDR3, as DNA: TGCGCCAGCAGTCCAAGAAGGGGGTACCAAGAGACCCAGTACTTC.

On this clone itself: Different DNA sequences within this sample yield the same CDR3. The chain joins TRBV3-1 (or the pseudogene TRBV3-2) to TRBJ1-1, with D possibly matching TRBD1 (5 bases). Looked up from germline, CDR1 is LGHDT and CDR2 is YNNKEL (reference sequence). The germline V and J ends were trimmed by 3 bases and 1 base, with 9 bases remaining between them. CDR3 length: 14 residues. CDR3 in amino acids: CASSHLTGNTEAFF. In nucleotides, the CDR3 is TGTGCCAGCAGCCATCTCACAGGGAACACTGAAGCTTTCTTT.

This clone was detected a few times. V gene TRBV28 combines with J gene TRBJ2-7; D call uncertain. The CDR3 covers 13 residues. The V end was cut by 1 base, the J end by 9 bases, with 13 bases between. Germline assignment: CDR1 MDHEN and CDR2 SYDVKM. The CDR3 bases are TGTGCCAGCAGTTTATCTCCCCTAGACTTGCAGTACTTC. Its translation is CASSLSPLDLQYF. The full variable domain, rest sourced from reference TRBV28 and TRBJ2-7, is DVKVTQSSRYLVKRTGEKVFLECVQDMDHENMFWYRQDPGLGLRLIYFSYDVKMKEKGDIPEGYSVSREKKERFSLILESASTNQTSMYLCASSLSPLDLQYFGPGTRLTVT.